The 23 T cell receptor beta chains below all came from one sample that was sequenced in a study of T-cell memory formation after mild COVID-19. From the 5' RACE reads, TCRdb called clonotypes with MiXCR, one entry per CDR3 protein. The profile shows more than 300,000 distinct CDR3 sequences, around 15% of them singletons. The specimen sequenced was PBMCs or a T cell subset sorted from them (not recorded which). The receptor source for this set is a man aged 18 to 30 who had mild COVID-19 (a few samples of this study predate the infection). Cell type and time point are not known.

The chain links TRBV29-1 to TRBJ1-1; 8 bases fit TRBD1. This CDR3 has 19 residues. The germline V gene has CDR1 SQVTM and CDR2 ANQGSEA. Trimming cost V 4 bases and J 2 bases; bases outside gene matches: 21. The CDR3 DNA reads TGCAGCGTTGTACTTCGGGGGAGCGGACTGGACAGGGCAAACACTGAAGCTTTCTTT. Amino acids: CSVVLRGSGLDRANTEAFF.

The chain joins TRBV5-1 to TRBJ2-3; 7 bases align to TRBD1. The junction had 5 bases not matched to a gene; V was cut back by 6 bases and J by 1 base. This CDR3 contains 14 residues. CDR1 and CDR2 (germline): SGHRS, YFSETQ. The CDR3 spells CASTMGTGTDTQYF. CDR3 coding DNA: TGCGCCAGCACCATGGGGACAGGCACAGATACGCAGTATTTT.

The genes are TRBV6-1 and TRBJ2-7; 12 bases line up with TRBD1. This CDR3 region has 16 residues. With 6 bases clipped from V and 3 bases from J, the junction kept 9 bases outside the gene matches. Germline CDR1 is MNHNS and CDR2 is SASEGT. The CDR3 is CASSESGDRGLYEQYF. CDR3 sequence (DNA): TGTGCCAGCAGCGAGTCCGGGGACAGGGGGCTCTACGAGCAGTACTTC.

The chain recombines TRBV3-1 with TRBJ2-1, with 7 bases identical to TRBD2. The trim removed 8 bases at V and 9 bases at J, leaving 13 bases unmatched. The germline gives CDR1 LGHDT, CDR2 YNNKEL (reference sequence). CDR3 length equals 14 residues. The CDR3 DNA follows: TGTGCCAGCGGGACTGGGGGGGTTCTCAGTGAGCAGTTCTTC. Amino acids: CASGTGGVLSEQFF.

The genes are TRBV30 and TRBJ1-1; 7 bases map to TRBD1. Trimming removed 3 bases from V and 8 bases from J; junction bases left unmatched: 3. Looked up from germline, CDR1 is GTSNPN and CDR2 is SVGIG (reference sequence). The CDR3 length is 11 residues. The chain's CDR3 is CAWRGGTEAFF. CDR3 nucleotide sequence: TGTGCCTGGAGAGGGGGCACCGAAGCTTTCTTT.

In DNA, the CDR3 is TGCGCCAGCAGTGAGTCGAGGGGGCCGGATGGCTACACCTTC. It specifies CASSESRGPDGYTF. V usage is TRBV10-2 and J usage is TRBJ1-2, with 7 bases matching TRBD1. This CDR3 has 14 amino acids. Germline-derived CDR1 and CDR2 are WSHSY and SAAADI. After removal of 0 bases from V and 6 bases from J, the junction contained 4 bases not matched to a gene.

Remarks on this clonotype: Mismatch with germline at one junction end may stem from a read error. The chain has TRBV12-3 or TRBV12-4 and TRBJ1-2; no definite D call. The CDR3 runs 14 residues. CDR3 sequence reads: CAISSGSRGYGYTF. The CDR3 coding sequence is TGTGCCATCAGTTCGGGATCCCGGGGCTATGGCTACACCTTC.

The rearrangement joins TRBV29-1 to TRBJ2-5; TRBD2 agrees at 13 bases. The CDR3 has 14 residues. Germline loops: CDR1 SQVTM, CDR2 ANQGSEA. V was pared by 7 bases and J by 4 bases, with 6 bases of the junction left unmatched. In DNA, the CDR3 is TGCAGCGCAGGACTAGCGGGGGCGGGAGAGACCCAGTACTTC. This encodes CSAGLAGAGETQYF.

This clonotype has more than one count but fewer than ten. The V and J genes are TRBV28 and TRBJ1-5; tentatively, D is TRBD1 (6 bases). The CDR3 totals 14 residues. Per the germline V gene, CDR1 is MDHEN and CDR2 is SYDVKM. Trimming stripped 7 bases from V and 2 bases from J, with 12 bases between. The CDR3 spells CASTPAGGNQPQHF. The CDR3 coding sequence is TGTGCCAGCACCCCGGCAGGGGGCAATCAGCCCCAGCATTTT. Filled out from reference TRBV28 and TRBJ1-5, the complete variable domain reads DVKVTQSSRYLVKRTGEKVFLECVQDMDHENMFWYRQDPGLGLRLIYFSYDVKMKEKGDIPEGYSVSREKKERFSLILESASTNQTSMYLCASTPAGGNQPQHFGDGTRLSIL.

This clonotype was seen a handful of times. The J gene is TRBJ2-3, the V gene TRBV18, with TRBD2 identical over 9 bases. Trimming removed 3 bases from V and 6 bases from J; junction bases left unmatched: 10. The CDR3 is 16 amino acids. Germline-derived CDR1 and CDR2 are KGHSH and LQKENI. CDR3 sequence reads: CASSPPSGGKLDTQYF. CDR3 DNA: TGTGCCAGCTCACCTCCGAGCGGGGGGAAATTGGATACGCAGTATTTT. Together with reference TRBV18 and TRBJ2-3, the CDR3 gives the full variable domain: NAGVMQNPRHLVRRRGQEARLRCSPMKGHSHVYWYRQLPEEGLKFMVYLQKENIIDESGMPKERFSAEFPKEGPSILRIQQVVRGDSAAYFCASSPPSGGKLDTQYFGPGTRLTVL.

This clonotype has more than one count but fewer than ten. CDR3: CAISESNGRTGVQYF. The DNA for the CDR3 is TGTGCCATCAGTGAGTCGAATGGCCGAACCGGGGTCCAGTACTTC. The rearrangement joins TRBV10-3 to TRBJ2-5, with TRBD2 as a possible D gene (5 bases). CDR3 size: 15 residues. Germline-derived CDR1 and CDR2 are ENHRY and SYGVKD. V was trimmed by 0 bases and J by 10 bases, leaving 18 bases between them.

This clonotype was recorded at least ten times. The rearrangement joins TRBV10-3 to TRBJ1-6, with no clear D. Germline V gene sequence: CDR1 ENHRY, CDR2 SYGVKD. The CDR3 runs 14 residues. V lost 10 bases to trimming and J lost 9 bases, with 19 bases between them. The CDR3 loop is CATSEVRAGSPLHF. The CDR3 region has the DNA TGTGCCACGTCTGAGGTCAGAGCCGGTTCACCCCTCCACTTT.

This sequence joins TRBV7-2 and TRBJ2-2; 11 bases map to TRBD2. Germline trimming cut 5 bases from V and 6 bases from J; bases unmatched to any gene: 8. The CDR3 is 16 residues long. Germline V gene data show CDR1 as SGHTA and CDR2 as FQGNSA. CDR3 nucleotides: TGTGCCAGCAGCGAAGTAGCGGGGGGGACGGCCGGGGAGCTGTTTTTT. Translating it yields CASSEVAGGTAGELFF. The full variable domain, with the rest looked up from reference TRBV7-2 and TRBJ2-2, is GAGVSQSPSNKVTEKGKDVELRCDPISGHTALYWYRQSLGQGLEFLIYFQGNSAPDKSGLPSDRFSAERTGGSVSTLTIQRTQQEDSAVYLCASSEVAGGTAGELFFGEGSRLTVL.

Concerning this clonotype: A much larger clone is a single base away; this may be a read error. The chain links TRBV7-2 to TRBJ2-3; D not certain. With the DNA end fitting TRBJ1-5 better, the J assignment may be wrong. Per the germline V gene, CDR1 is SGHTA and CDR2 is FQGNSA. The CDR3 covers 12 residues. The CDR3 protein is CASSLGEVTQHF. In nucleotides, the CDR3 is TGTGCCAGCAGCTTAGGGGAGGTTACGCAGCATTTT.

The chain has TRBV19 and TRBJ2-1; 7 bases are a match to TRBD1. The CDR3 has 12 residues. After removal of 5 bases from V and 16 bases from J, the junction contained 11 bases not matched to a gene. Germline lookup yields CDR1 LNHDA and CDR2 SQIVND (reference sequence). Here the CDR3 DNA reads TGTGCCAGTAGTCTAAACAGGGGCGCCGTCTTCTTC. As protein: CASSLNRGAVFF.

The rearrangement joins TRBV28 to TRBJ1-6; TRBD1 might be the D (6 bases). Germline CDR1 MDHEN, CDR2 SYDVKM. The ends were cut back, 3 bases at V and 6 bases at J, with 9 bases in the middle. The CDR3 loop spans 14 amino acids. The chain's CDR3 is CASSLGASNSPLHF. The CDR3 DNA reads as TGTGCCAGCAGTTTGGGGGCATCTAATTCACCCCTCCACTTT.

This clonotype has ten or more counts. This chain connects TRBV7-9 to TRBJ2-3; possibly TRBD1 or TRBD2 for D (5 bases each). Trimming cost V 5 bases and J 0 bases, with 12 bases left between them. Per the germline V gene, CDR1 is SEHNR and CDR2 is FQNEAQ (reference sequence). The CDR3 is made up of 15 amino acids. Here the CDR3 reads CASSEWGMSTDTQYF. CDR3 in DNA: TGTGCCAGCAGCGAGTGGGGGATGAGCACAGATACGCAGTATTTT.

V gene TRBV5-6 combines with J gene TRBJ2-1; TRBD2 aligns across 8 bases. V was clipped by 0 bases and J by 0 bases; unmatched bases: 2. CDR1 and CDR2 from the germline V gene are SGHDT and YYEEEE. The CDR3 extends over 16 amino acids. The CDR3: CASSLERGSSYNEQFF. In DNA, the CDR3 is TGTGCCAGCAGCTTGGAGCGGGGGAGCTCCTACAATGAGCAGTTCTTC.

The chain joins TRBV7-7 to TRBJ2-1; D might be TRBD2 (6 bases). The CDR3 runs 15 residues. V lost 1 base and J 5 bases, leaving 12 bases between the germline ends. The V gene's germline CDR1 is SSHAT and CDR2 FNYEAQ (reference sequence). The CDR3, as DNA: TGTGCCAGCAGCTTAGGTCGGTGGGGGGACAATGAGCAGTTCTTC. It encodes CASSLGRWGDNEQFF.

The gene calls are TRBV9 and TRBJ1-2; 9 bases are shared with TRBD1. CDR1 and CDR2 (germline): SGDLS, YYNGEE. The length of the CDR3 is 16 residues. V lost 1 base and J lost 5; bases outside the gene matches: 9. DNA for the CDR3: TGTGCCAGCAGCGTATCCCCGTCTGGGACAGGGTATGGCTACACCTTC. Translation gives CASSVSPSGTGYGYTF.

This clonotype was counted between two and nine times. The chain has TRBV20-1 and TRBJ2-1; 10 positions match TRBD2. V lost 0 bases, J lost 12 bases, and 11 bases stayed unmatched. CDR1 is DFQATT and CDR2 is SNEGSKA in the germline V gene (reference sequence). This CDR3 is built from 15 residues. The CDR3 DNA sequence: TGCAGTGCTAGAGAACATAGCGGGGGACTAGCGTGGCAGTTCTTC. This codes for CSAREHSGGLAWQFF.

This clonotype was counted a few times. V gene TRBV4-1 combines with J gene TRBJ2-3, with D tentatively TRBD1 (5 bases). The CDR3 has 16 amino acids. V lost 2 bases to trimming and J lost 2 bases, with 14 bases between them. Germline V lookup: CDR1 MGHRA, CDR2 YSYEKL. For the CDR3, the DNA is TGCGCCAGCAGCCAACAGGGCCCTCCAAACACAGATACGCAGTATTTT. It codes for CASSQQGPPNTDTQYF.

CDR3 amino acids: CASSPGSGNQPQHF. CDR3 nucleotides: TGCGCCAGCAGCCCAGGGTCGGGCAATCAGCCCCAGCATTTT. This chain joins TRBV5-1 and TRBJ1-5; D is possibly TRBD1 (5 bases). The CDR3 loop spans 14 amino acids. The V gene lost 4 bases and the J gene lost 2 bases, with 10 bases spanning the gap. Germline V gene data show CDR1 as SGHRS and CDR2 as YFSETQ.